The TCR beta chain under discussion was sequenced for a study of Ad26.COV2.S vaccination and SARS-CoV-2 variants. Treatment of the sample: around 19 received Ad26.COV2.S at low or high dose, single or two shots; 5 received placebo; per-sample allocation not given. After the first vaccine or placebo injection, samples were drawn on day 63. Germline V CDR1 and CDR2: MNHEY, SVGAGI. The CDR3 sequence is 13 residues long. V lost 6 bases and J lost 3, with 11 bases in between. TCRdb keeps only in-frame clones here, not all; method: immunoSEQ multiplex PCR. The sample gives roughly 500,000 clones, roughly 89% of which show up once; approximately 2.5% is in the top ten.

The input for sequencing was peripheral blood, taken in a trial of Ad26.COV2.S vaccine versus placebo. The TCR comes from a person aged 18-65 years who received the Ad26.COV2.S COVID-19 vaccine or a placebo. This chain links TRBV6-5 with TRBJ1-1; maybe TRBD1 (5 bases). The CDR3 nucleotides read TGTGCCAGCAGCCGCGACAGTTACACTGAAGCTTTCTTT. Translating gives CASSRDSYTEAFF.